This T cell receptor (beta chain) was profiled in a study of T cell repertoires in cytomegalovirus infection. The CDR3 has 15 amino acids. The V gene lost 5 bases and the J gene lost 8 bases, with 21 bases spanning the gap. CDR1 and CDR2 from the germline V gene are LGHNA and YSLEER. Using its own MiXCR run on the reads, TCRdb lists one record per CDR3 protein. The sample contains 900,000 to 950,000 distinct CDR3 sequences, around 30% of which appear only once. This clonotype has only a few counts. Its cognate antigen is unknown. The chain couples TRBV4-3 to TRBJ1-2, with D possibly being TRBD1 (6 bases). Sequencing was performed on cultured CD8+ T cells from PBMCs, taken from culture after CMV antigen stimulation. The clonotype comes from a human donor in good health (CMV status not recorded). Some clones in this sample may be carry-over from other donors' samples. CDR3 protein: CASSEGYGGAGGYTF. The CDR3 nucleotides are TGCGCCAGCAGCGAAGGGTATGGGGGCGCAGGCGGCTACACCTTC.